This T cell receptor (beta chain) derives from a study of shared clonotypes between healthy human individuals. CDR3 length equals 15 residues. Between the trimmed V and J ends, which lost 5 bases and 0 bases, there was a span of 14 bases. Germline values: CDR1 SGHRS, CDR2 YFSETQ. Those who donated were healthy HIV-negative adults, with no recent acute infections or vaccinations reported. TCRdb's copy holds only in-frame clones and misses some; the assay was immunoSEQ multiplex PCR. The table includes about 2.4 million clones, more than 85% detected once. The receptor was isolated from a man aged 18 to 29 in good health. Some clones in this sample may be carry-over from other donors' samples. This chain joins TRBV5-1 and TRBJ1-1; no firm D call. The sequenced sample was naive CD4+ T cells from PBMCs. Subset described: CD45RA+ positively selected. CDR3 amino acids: CASSSLLSVNTEAFF. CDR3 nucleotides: TGCGCCAGCAGTTCCCTCTTATCGGTGAACACTGAAGCTTTCTTT.